This T cell receptor (beta chain) was captured by sequencing in a study of T cells in Graves' hyperthyroidism and ophthalmopathy. Findings of the study overall: Researchers found most expanded thyroid clonotypes above 0.001 in blood as well. For ophthalmopathy, model prediction preceded onset by a median roughly 6.2 months.

Worth noting for this clonotype: Its matching antigen is unknown. The junction differs from germline at one of its ends, possibly a read error.

RNA transcripts gave rise to amplified TCR beta CDR3 regions. The HTBI primer set drove a first-round RT-PCR of the TCR CDR3. One entry per CDR3 protein, called by TCRdb with MiXCR from the multiplex PCR reads. The table has approximately 640,000 distinct CDR3 sequences, nearly 45% seen once. Uncontrolled infection, other autoimmune disease, pregnancy or lactation disqualified patients from enrolment. Diagnosis rested on symptoms, serum thyroxine and TRAb, thyroid ultrasound, and orbital computed tomography. This sequence originates from an adult man with Graves' disease, either hyperthyroidism or ophthalmopathy (not recorded which). Sequencing was performed on peripheral blood or thyroid tissue (not recorded which).

CDR3 bases: TGTGCCAGCAGCCCGACAGGTAATAGCAATCAGCTCCAGCATTTT. This translates into CASSPTGNSNQLQHF. The V call is TRBV9, the J call TRBJ1-5; D is perhaps TRBD1 (6 bases). CDR1 is SGDLS, CDR2 YYNGEE, per germline. This CDR3 is 15 amino acids long.